One TCR beta chain is described in this entry. What it binds is not known. These data come from a study of post-analysis software for immune sequencing data. Whole-study findings and limits: Controls significantly exceeded multiple sclerosis patients in normalized Chao1 diversity. TRBV5-6, TRBV5-1 and TRBV20-1 belonged to a set of roughly 5 TRBV segments that were more frequent in patients than controls.

Unique molecular identifiers were present in the TCR beta cDNA libraries. TCRdb called the PCR reads again in MiXCR, with one record for every CDR3 protein. Among some 800,000 distinct CDR3 sequences listed, 46% were seen once. Trimming cost V 2 bases and J 3 bases, with 10 bases left between them. Germline loops: CDR1 MDHEN, CDR2 SYDVKM. The CDR3 has 14 residues. This receptor was obtained from a girl between 10 and 17 years old with multiple sclerosis. J is TRBJ1-2 and V is TRBV28; maybe TRBD1 (5 bases). The sequenced material came from blood. The CDR3 DNA follows: TGTGCCAGCAGTTTAACGGGCAGGGACTATGGCTACACCTTC. Protein product: CASSLTGRDYGYTF.